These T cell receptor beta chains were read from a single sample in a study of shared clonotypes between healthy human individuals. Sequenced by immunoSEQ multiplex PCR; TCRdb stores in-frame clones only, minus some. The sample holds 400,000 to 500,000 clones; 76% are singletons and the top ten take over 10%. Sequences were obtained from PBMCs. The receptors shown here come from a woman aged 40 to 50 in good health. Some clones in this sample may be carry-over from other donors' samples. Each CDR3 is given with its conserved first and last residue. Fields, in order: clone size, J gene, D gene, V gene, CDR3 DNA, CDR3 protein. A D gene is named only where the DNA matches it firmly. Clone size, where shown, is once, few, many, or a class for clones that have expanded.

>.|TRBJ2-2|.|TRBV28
TGTGCCAGCAGTTCCTGGCCTAACACCGGGGAGCTGTTTTTT
CASSSWPNTGELFF
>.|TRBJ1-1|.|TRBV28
TGTGCCAGCAGTTTAGGGGGCAGGGTGGACACTGAAGCTTTCTTT
CASSLGGRVDTEAFF
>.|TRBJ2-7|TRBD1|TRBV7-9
TGTGCCAGCAGCTCAAGGGACAGGGTAGCCGAGCAGTACTTC
CASSSRDRVAEQYF
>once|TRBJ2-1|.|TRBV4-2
TGTGCCAGCAGCCATCCCAGGTTGGCGAATGAGCAGTTCTTC
CASSHPRLANEQFF
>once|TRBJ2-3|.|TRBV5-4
TGTGCCAGCCCTAAACAGGGAATAGATACGCAGTATTTT
CASPKQGIDTQYF
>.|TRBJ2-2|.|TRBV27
TGTGCCAGCAGTTTCTCTCACACCGGGGAGCTGTTTTTT
CASSFSHTGELFF
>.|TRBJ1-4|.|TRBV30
TGTGCCTGGAGTGCCCAGGAAAAACTGTTTTTT
CAWSAQEKLFF
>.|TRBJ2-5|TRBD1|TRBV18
TGTACCAGCTCACCAAGGGACAGATCCTGGGAGACCCAGTACTTC
CTSSPRDRSWETQYF
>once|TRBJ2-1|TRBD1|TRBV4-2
TGTGCCAGCAGCCATCCGGGACAGGCCCTCAATGAGCAGTTCTTC
CASSHPGQALNEQFF
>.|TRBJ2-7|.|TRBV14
TGTGCCAGCAGCCCCCGGGTCGATGGAGAGCAGTACTTC
CASSPRVDGEQYF
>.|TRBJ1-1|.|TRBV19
TGTGCCAGTAGTATAGGGGAGGACAGTGGCACTGAAGCTTTCTTT
CASSIGEDSGTEAFF
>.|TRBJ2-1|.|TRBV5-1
TGCGCCAGCAGCTTGTATAGTGGGGAACTCTACAATGAGCAGTTCTTC
CASSLYSGELYNEQFF
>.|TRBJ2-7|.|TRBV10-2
TGCGCCAGCAGTGAGTCGAATGAGGGTTCCCGGCAGTACTTC
CASSESNEGSRQYF
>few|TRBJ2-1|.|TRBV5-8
TGTGCCAGCAGCTTGACGGGGAGCTCCTACAATGAGCAGTTCTTC
CASSLTGSSYNEQFF
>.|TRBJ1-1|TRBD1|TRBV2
TGTGCCAGCAGGCCGTGGGGGGACAGGGAGGCCAGCACTGAAGCTTTCTTT
CASRPWGDREASTEAFF
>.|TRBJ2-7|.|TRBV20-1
TGCAGTGCTATACAGCAGCAGTACTTC
CSAIQQQYF
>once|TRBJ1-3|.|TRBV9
TGTGCCAGCAGCGCTCGACAGACCTCCTCTGGAAACACCATATATTTT
CASSARQTSSGNTIYF
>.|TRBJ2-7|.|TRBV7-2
TGTGCCAGCAGCTTAATGAACGAGCAGTACTTC
CASSLMNEQYF
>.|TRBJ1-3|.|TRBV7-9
TGTGCCAGCAGCTCCGGGTGGGGTGGACCGGAGGTGGGAAACACCATATATTTT
CASSSGWGGPEVGNTIYF
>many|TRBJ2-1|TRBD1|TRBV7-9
TGTGCCAGCGGGGTGGGGGACAGATCCTCCGAGCAGTTCTTC
CASGVGDRSSEQFF
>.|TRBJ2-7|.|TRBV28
TGTGCCAGCAAATTAAGCAGACTCTACGAGCAGTACTTC
CASKLSRLYEQYF
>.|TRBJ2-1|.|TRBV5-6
TGTGCCAGCAGCTTGGACGACTCACCAGGAAAAAAGCAGTTCTTC
CASSLDDSPGKKQFF
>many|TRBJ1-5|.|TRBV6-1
TGTGCCAGCAGTGAATTGGGCTTTCGGGGGGGTAGTGCTCAGCCCCAGCATTTT
CASSELGFRGGSAQPQHF
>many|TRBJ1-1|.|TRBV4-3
TGCGCCAGCAGCCAAGATTTCAGCACTGAAGCTTTCTTT
CASSQDFSTEAFF
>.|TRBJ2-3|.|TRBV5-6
TGTGCCAGCAGCTTGGAACGGCTAGCCGCAGATACGCAGTATTTT
CASSLERLAADTQYF
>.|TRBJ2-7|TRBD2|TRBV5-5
TGTGCCAGCAGCCTCGGACTAGTATGGGGCGAGCAGTACTTC
CASSLGLVWGEQYF
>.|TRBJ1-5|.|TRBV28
TGTGCCAGCAGTCCCGGGGTGGGTCGGGATCAGCCCCAGCATTTT
CASSPGVGRDQPQHF
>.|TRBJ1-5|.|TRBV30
TGTGCCTGGGGTTCCGTGGGGGGCAATCAGCCCCAGCATTTT
CAWGSVGGNQPQHF
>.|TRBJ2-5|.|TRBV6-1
TGTGCCAGCAGTGTATCCCCGGGTGGAGCTCAAGAGACCCAGTACTTC
CASSVSPGGAQETQYF
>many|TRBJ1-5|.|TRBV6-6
TGTGCCAGCAGTCCACAGTGGGGGGGGAGTCAGCCCCAGCATTTT
CASSPQWGGSQPQHF
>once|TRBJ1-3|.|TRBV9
TGTGCCAGCAGCGCCCAGCTAGTAAACACCATATATTTT
CASSAQLVNTIYF
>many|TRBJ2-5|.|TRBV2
TGTGCCAGCAGTGGAGTCGGGACAATTGAGACCCAGTACTTC
CASSGVGTIETQYF
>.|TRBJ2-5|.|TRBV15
TGTGCCACCAGCAGAGTGGGAGGGGGTCGGATATATAGAGAGACCCAGTACTTC
CATSRVGGGRIYRETQYF
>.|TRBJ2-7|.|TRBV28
TGTGCCAGCTTTCGGGCAGCGAGCTCCTACGAGCAGTACTTC
CASFRAASSYEQYF
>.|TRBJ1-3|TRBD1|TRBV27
TGTGCCAGCAGCCCCCCGGTCGGGACAGGGGGCTCTGGAAACACCATATATTTT
CASSPPVGTGGSGNTIYF
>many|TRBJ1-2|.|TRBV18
TGTGCCAGCTCACCAGGTCCCCACCAACTCAACTATGGCTACACCTTC
CASSPGPHQLNYGYTF
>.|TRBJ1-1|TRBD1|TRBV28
TGTGCCAGCAGTTTATCTGGCTTGGACAGGGGGCGTTGGACTGAAGCTTTCTTT
CASSLSGLDRGRWTEAFF
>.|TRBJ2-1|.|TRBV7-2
TGTGCCAGCAGCTTAGTGTCGTGGGATCGATACAATGAGCAGTTCTTC
CASSLVSWDRYNEQFF
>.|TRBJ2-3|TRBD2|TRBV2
TGTGCCAGCAGAAACCTAGCGGGAGGCGGTACGCAGTATTTT
CASRNLAGGGTQYF
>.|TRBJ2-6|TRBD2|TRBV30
TGTGCCTGGGGAATAGCGGGAACTGGGGCCAACGTCCTGACTTTC
CAWGIAGTGANVLTF
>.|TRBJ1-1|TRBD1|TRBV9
TGTGCCAGCAGCGTAGCTCCAGGGGGGAACACTGAAGCTTTCTTT
CASSVAPGGNTEAFF
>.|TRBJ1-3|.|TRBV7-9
TGTGCCAGCAGCCCACATAGTGGGGGATCTGGAAACACCATATATTTT
CASSPHSGGSGNTIYF
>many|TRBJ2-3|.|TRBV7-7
TGTGCTAGCAGCTTTAGGGTTGAAGATACGCAGTATTTT
CASSFRVEDTQYF
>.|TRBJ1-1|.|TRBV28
TGTGCCAGCAGTCCTAACCCCGTTCGGGTGGCTGAAGCTTTCTTT
CASSPNPVRVAEAFF
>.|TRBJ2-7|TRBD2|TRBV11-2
TGTGCCAGCAGCTATTTAGCGGGAGGGCCCGCGGTAGACGAGCAGTACTTC
CASSYLAGGPAVDEQYF
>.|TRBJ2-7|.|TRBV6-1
TGTGCCAGCAGTGAAGTAGGGACGGACACCTACGAGCAGTACTTC
CASSEVGTDTYEQYF
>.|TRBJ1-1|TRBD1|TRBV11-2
TGTGCCAGCAGCTTAGGGGACAGGGGCCCGAGGGAGGCTTTCTTT
CASSLGDRGPREAFF
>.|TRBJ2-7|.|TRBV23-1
TGCGCCAGCAGTCTCGACAGGAACGATTCTGATTACGAGCAGTACTTC
CASSLDRNDSDYEQYF
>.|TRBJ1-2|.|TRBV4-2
TGTGCCAGCAGCCCAGGATCTGGGGGCGACTATGGCTACACCTTC
CASSPGSGGDYGYTF
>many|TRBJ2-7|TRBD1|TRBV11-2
TGTGCCAGCAGCCGCGGACAGGGGATGCCCTACGAGCAGTACTTC
CASSRGQGMPYEQYF
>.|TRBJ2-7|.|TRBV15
TGTGCCACCAGCAGAAATCACAGGGCGAGATACGAGCAGTACTTC
CATSRNHRARYEQYF
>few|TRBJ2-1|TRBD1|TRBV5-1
TGCGCCAGCAGCCCCAGGACAGGGACGAATGAGCAGTTCTTC
CASSPRTGTNEQFF
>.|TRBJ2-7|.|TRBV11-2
TGTGCCAGCAGCTCCCTACGACAGTCCCCCCTGACTTACGAGCAGTACTTC
CASSSLRQSPLTYEQYF
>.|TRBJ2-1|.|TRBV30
TGTGCCTGGAGTGTTATTGAGGGTAATGAGCAGTTCTTC
CAWSVIEGNEQFF
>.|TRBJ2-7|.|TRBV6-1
TGTGCCAGCCTCCGGCAGGGCGGGGACGAGCAGTACTTC
CASLRQGGDEQYF